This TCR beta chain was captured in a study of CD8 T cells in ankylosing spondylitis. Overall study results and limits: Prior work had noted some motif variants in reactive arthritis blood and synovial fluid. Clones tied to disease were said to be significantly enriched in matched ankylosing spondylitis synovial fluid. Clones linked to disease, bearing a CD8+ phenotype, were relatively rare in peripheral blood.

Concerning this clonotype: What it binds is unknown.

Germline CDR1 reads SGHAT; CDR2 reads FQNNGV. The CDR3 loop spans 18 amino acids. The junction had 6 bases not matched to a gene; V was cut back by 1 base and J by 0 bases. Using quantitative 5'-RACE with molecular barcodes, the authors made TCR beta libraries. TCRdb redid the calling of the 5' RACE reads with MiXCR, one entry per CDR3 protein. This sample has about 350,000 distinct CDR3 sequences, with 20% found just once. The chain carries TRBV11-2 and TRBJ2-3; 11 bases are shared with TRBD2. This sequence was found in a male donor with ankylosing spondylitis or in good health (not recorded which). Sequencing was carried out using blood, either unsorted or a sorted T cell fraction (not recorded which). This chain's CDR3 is CASSLVTSGGASTDTQYF. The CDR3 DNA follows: TGTGCCAGCAGCTTAGTAACTAGCGGGGGAGCAAGCACAGATACGCAGTATTTT.